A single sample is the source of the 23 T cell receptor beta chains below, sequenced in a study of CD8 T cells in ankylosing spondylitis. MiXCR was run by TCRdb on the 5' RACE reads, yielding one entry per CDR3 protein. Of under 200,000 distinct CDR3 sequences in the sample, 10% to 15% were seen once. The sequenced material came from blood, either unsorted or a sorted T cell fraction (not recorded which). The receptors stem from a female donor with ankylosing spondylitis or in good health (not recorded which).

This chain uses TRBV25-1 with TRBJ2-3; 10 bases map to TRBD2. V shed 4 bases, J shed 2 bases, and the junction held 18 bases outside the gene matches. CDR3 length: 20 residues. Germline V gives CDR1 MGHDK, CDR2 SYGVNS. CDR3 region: CASSGLEREGAMPLTDTQYF. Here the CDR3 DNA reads TGTGCCAGCAGTGGTCTGGAGCGGGAGGGCGCAATGCCCCTCACAGATACGCAGTATTTT.

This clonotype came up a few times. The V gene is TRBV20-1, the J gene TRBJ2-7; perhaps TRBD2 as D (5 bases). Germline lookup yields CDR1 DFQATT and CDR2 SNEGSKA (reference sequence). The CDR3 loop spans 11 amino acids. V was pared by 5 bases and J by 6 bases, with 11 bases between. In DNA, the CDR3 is TGCAGTGCTGCCGACCGGGGCGAGCAGTACTTC. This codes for CSAADRGEQYF.

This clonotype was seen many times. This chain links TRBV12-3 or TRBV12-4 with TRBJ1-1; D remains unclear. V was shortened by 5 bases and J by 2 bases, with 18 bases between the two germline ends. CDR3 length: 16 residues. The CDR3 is CASSKEELRRNTEAFF. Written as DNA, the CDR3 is TGTGCCAGCAGTAAGGAGGAGCTTCGGAGAAACACTGAAGCTTTCTTT.

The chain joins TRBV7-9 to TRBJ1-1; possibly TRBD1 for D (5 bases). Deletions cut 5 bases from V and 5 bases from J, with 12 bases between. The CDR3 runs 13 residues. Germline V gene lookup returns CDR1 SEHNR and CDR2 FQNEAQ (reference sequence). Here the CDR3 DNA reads TGTGCCAGCAGCCGCTCGGGGCAGACTGAAGCTTTCTTT. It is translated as CASSRSGQTEAFF. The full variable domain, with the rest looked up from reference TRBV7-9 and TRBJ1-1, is DTGVSQNPRHKITKRGQNVTFRCDPISEHNRLYWYRQTLGQGPEFLTYFQNEAQLEKSRLLSDRFSAERPKGSFSTLEIQRTEQGDSAMYLCASSRSGQTEAFFGQGTRLTVV.

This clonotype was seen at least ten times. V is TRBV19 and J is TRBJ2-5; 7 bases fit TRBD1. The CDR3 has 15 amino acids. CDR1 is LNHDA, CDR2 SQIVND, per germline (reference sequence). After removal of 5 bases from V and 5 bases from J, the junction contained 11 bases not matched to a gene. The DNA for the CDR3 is TGTGCCAGTAGTCCGGGACAGAAGACTGGGGAGACCCAGTACTTC. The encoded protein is CASSPGQKTGETQYF.

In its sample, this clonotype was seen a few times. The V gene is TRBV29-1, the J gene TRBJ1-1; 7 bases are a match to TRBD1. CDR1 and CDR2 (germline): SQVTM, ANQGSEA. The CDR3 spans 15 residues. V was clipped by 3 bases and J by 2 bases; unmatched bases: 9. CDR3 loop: CSVEVPGTENTEAFF. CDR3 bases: TGCAGCGTTGAGGTCCCCGGGACAGAAAACACTGAAGCTTTCTTT.

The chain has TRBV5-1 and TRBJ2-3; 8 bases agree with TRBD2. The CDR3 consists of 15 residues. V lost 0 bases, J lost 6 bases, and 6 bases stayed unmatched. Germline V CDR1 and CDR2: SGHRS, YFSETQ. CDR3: CASSLEGLVDDTQYF. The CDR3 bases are TGCGCCAGCAGCTTGGAGGGACTAGTTGATGATACGCAGTATTTT.

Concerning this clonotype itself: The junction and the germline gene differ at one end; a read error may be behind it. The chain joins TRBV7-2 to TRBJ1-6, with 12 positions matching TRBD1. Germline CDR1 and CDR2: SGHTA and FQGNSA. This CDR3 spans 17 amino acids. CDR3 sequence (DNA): TGTGCCAGCAGCTCCCCGGGACAGGGGGCGCAAAATTCACCCCACCACTTT. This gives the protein CASSSPGQGAQNSPHHF. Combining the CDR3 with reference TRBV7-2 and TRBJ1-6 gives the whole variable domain GAGVSQSPSNKVTEKGKDVELRCDPISGHTALYWYRQSLGQGLEFLIYFQGNSAPDKSGLPSDRFSAERTGGSVSTLTIQRTQQEDSAVYLCASSSPGQGAQNSPHHFGNGTRLTVT.

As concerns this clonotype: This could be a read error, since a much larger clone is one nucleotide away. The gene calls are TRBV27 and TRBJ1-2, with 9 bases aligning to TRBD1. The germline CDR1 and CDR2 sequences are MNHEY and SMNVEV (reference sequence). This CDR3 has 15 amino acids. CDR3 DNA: TGTGCCAGCAGTTTAGTAGGGGACAGGGCAAGTGGCTACCCCTTC. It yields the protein CASSLVGDRASGYPF.

CDR3 sequence reads: CSALGGLESYNEQFF. The CDR3 nucleotides are TGCAGTGCCCTCGGCGGGCTGGAATCCTACAATGAGCAGTTCTTC. The gene calls are TRBV20-1 and TRBJ2-1, with D perhaps matching TRBD2 (5 bases). V was shortened by 6 bases and J by 1 base, with 16 bases between the two germline ends. The CDR3 loop spans 15 amino acids. In germline, CDR1 is DFQATT, CDR2 SNEGSKA (reference sequence).

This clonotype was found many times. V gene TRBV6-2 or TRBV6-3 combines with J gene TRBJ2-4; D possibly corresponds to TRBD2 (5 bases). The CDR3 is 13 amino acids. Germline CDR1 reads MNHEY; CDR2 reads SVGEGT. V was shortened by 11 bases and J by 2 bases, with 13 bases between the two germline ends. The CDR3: CAHGETSKNIQYF. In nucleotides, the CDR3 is TGTGCCCACGGGGAAACTTCCAAAAACATTCAGTACTTC.

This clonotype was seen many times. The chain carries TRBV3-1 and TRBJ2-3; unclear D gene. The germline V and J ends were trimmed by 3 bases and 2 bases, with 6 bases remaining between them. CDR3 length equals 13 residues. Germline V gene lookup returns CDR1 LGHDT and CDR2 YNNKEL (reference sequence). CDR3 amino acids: CASSQLATDTQYF. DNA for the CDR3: TGTGCCAGCAGCCAGCTCGCCACAGATACGCAGTATTTT.

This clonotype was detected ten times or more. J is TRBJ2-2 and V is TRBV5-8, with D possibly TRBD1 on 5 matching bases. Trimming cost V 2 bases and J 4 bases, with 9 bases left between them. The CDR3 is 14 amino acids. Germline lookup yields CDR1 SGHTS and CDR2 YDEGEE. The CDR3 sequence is CASSLYDSTGELFF. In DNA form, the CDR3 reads TGTGCCAGCAGCTTATACGACAGCACCGGGGAGCTGTTTTTT.

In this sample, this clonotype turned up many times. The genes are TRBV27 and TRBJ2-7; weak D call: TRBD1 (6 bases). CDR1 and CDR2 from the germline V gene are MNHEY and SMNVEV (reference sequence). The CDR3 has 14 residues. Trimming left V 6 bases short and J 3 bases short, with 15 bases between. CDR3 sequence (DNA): TGTGCCAGCAGACCACAAGGACAGCACTACGAGCAGTACTTC. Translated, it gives CASRPQGQHYEQYF.

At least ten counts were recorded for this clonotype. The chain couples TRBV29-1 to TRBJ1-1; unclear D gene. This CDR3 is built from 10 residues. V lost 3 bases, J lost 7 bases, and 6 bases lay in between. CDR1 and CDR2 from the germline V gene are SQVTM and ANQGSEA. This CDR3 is CSVDKGEAFF. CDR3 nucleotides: TGCAGCGTTGATAAAGGTGAAGCTTTCTTT.

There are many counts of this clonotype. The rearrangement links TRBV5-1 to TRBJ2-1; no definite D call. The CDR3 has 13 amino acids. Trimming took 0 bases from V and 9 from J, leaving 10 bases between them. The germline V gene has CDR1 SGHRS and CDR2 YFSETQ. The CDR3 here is CASSLEVDREQFF. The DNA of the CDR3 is TGCGCCAGCAGCTTGGAGGTGGATCGTGAGCAGTTCTTC.

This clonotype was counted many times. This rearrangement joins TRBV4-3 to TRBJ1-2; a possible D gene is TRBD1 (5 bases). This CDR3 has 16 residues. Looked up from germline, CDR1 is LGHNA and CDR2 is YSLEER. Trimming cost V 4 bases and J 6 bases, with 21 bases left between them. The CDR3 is CASSLGAGAAADGYTF. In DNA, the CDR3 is TGCGCCAGCAGCCTAGGAGCCGGGGCCGCTGCCGATGGCTACACCTTC.

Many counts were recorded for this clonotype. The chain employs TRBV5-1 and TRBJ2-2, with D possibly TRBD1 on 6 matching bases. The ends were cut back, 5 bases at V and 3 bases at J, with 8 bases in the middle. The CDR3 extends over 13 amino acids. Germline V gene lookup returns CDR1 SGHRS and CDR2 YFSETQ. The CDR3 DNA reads TGCGCCAGCAGGGACAGAGACACCGGGGAGCTGTTTTTT. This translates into CASRDRDTGELFF.

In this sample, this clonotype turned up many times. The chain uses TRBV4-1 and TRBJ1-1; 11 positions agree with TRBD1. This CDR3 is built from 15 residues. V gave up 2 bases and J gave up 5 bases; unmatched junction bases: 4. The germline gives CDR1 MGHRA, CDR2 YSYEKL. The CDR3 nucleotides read TGCGCCAGCAGCCAACTCGGACAGGGGGCGACTGAAGCTTTCTTT. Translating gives CASSQLGQGATEAFF.

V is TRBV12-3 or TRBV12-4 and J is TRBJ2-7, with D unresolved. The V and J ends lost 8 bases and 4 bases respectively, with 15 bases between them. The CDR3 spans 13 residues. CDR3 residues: CASQMGNEYEQYF. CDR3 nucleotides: TGTGCCAGCCAGATGGGGAATGAGTACGAGCAGTACTTC.

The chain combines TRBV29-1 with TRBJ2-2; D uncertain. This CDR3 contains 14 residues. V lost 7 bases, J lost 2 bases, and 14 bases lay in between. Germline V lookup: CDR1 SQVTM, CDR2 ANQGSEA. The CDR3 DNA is TGCAGCGCCTTGGACCTGCCTAACACCGGGGAGCTGTTTTTT. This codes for CSALDLPNTGELFF.

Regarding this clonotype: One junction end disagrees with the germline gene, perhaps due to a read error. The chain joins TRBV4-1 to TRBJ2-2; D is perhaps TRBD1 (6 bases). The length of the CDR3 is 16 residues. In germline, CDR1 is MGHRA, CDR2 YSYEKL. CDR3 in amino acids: CASSQVQGQNTGELLF. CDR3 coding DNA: TGCGCCAGCAGCCAAGTCCAGGGACAAAACACCGGGGAGCTGCTTTTT.

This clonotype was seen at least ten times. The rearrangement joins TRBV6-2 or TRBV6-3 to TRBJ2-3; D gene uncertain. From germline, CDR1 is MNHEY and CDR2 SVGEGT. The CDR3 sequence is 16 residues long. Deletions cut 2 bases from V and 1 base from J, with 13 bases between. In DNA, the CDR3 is TGTGCCAGCAGTTACCAAGGGTTCAGGCGCACAGATACGCAGTATTTT. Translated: CASSYQGFRRTDTQYF.